This section outlines one TCR beta chain sequence together with its context. All enrollees were roughly 18 to 90 years old and from fewer than 30 US areas. The length of the CDR3 is 17 residues. V was pared by 3 bases and J by 5 bases, with 10 bases of the junction left unmatched. The germline CDR1 and CDR2 sequences are SEHNR and FQNEAQ (reference sequence). The sample is drawn from a study of blood T cell repertoires in COVID-19. At the level of the study: Donors in the United States, Italy and Spain gave samples during acute or convalescent COVID-19. PBMCs, B-cell-depleted T cells, or T cells provided the cDNA or gDNA that made up the material.

TCRdb keeps only in-frame clones here, not all; method: immunoSEQ multiplex PCR. The sample holds approximately 280,000 clones, around 87% seen once. The sequence was obtained from a woman under 30 with acute COVID-19. This chain links TRBV7-9 with TRBJ2-1; TRBD2 matches 10 bases. Sequencing was performed on PBMCs or T cells enriched from blood (not recorded which). CDR3 DNA: TGTGCCAGCAGCTTTCGTCAGCGGGAGGGGGACCACAATGAGCAGTTCTTC. The encoded protein is CASSFRQREGDHNEQFF.